This T cell receptor (beta chain) was found in a study of cytomegalovirus exposure and HLA in healthy donors. Study findings and constraints: TCR beta sequences reportedly predicted most subjects' HLA-A and HLA-B alleles accurately. Donors were assumed by presence/absence analyses to have roughly uniform sequencing depth.

Nominal health characterized the donors when sampled, though unrecorded immune exposures were likely. This CDR3 contains 13 residues. J lost 4 bases, V lost 7 bases, and 3 bases had no gene match. CDR1 is SNHLY and CDR2 is FYNNEI in the germline V gene. As regards this clone: Its cognate antigen is unknown.

The PCR made use of 60 Vbeta and 13 Jbeta primers. This table comes from immunoSEQ multiplex PCR, and its TCRdb copy is limited to in-frame clones, with some not included. The sample has about 130,000 clones, about 83% seen once. What was sequenced was PBMCs. This sequence originates from a middle-aged woman in good health and CMV-seropositive. The V and J genes are TRBV2 and TRBJ1-5, with 8 bases identical to TRBD1. This CDR3 reads CASTGQGNQPQHF. The DNA for the CDR3 is TGTGCCAGCACCGGACAGGGTAATCAGCCCCAGCATTTT.